A selection of T cell receptor beta chains follows, all from one sample in a study of vaccination effects on CD4 cells after COVID-19. Produced via immunoSEQ multiplex PCR; TCRdb's table is partial and in-frame only. The sample yields about 27,000 clones, around 70% seen once. No antigen has been identified for these receptors. The sample consisted of CD4+ T cells from PBMCs cultured with SARS-CoV-2 spike peptides, taken before COVID-19 vaccination. These receptors were taken from a human donor who received a COVID-19 vaccine. Both conserved end residues are part of each CDR3. Each record gives: V gene, J gene, D gene, CDR3 protein, CDR3 DNA. D genes are given only for firm matches.

>TRBV6-5|TRBJ1-6|-
CASSRAGGDSPLHF
TGTGCCAGCAGTCGGGCAGGAGGGGATTCACCCCTCCACTTT
>TRBV11-3|TRBJ2-1|-
CASSQGGFYNEQFF
TGTGCCAGCAGCCAGGGAGGATTCTACAATGAGCAGTTCTTC
>TRBV5-1|TRBJ1-3|-
CASRLVASSGNTIYF
TGCGCCAGCAGATTAGTGGCTTCCTCTGGAAACACCATATATTTT
>TRBV21-1|TRBJ1-6|-
CASPQQKTYNSPLHF
TGTGCCAGCCCTCAGCAAAAAACCTATAATTCACCCCTCCACTTT
>TRBV6-6|TRBJ1-1|-
CASRSLQGNTEAFF
TGTGCCAGCAGGAGTTTACAGGGGAACACTGAAGCTTTCTTT
>TRBV2|TRBJ1-6|-
CASNEDRYKPLHF
TGTGCCAGCAACGAGGACAGATACAAACCCCTCCACTTT
>TRBV2|TRBJ1-2|TRBD1
CASSVGHGTGGYGYTF
TGTGCCAGCAGTGTAGGTCACGGGACAGGGGGATATGGCTACACCTTC
>TRBV15|TRBJ1-4|-
CATSRDIGNEKLFF
TGTGCCACCAGCAGAGATATCGGTAATGAAAAACTGTTTTTT
>TRBV5-1|TRBJ2-1|-
CASRALTFYNEQFF
TGCGCCAGCAGAGCATTGACTTTCTACAATGAGCAGTTCTTC
>TRBV10-3|TRBJ2-2|TRBD2
CAISENPGLAFTGELFF
TGTGCCATCAGTGAGAACCCGGGACTAGCGTTCACCGGGGAGCTGTTTTTT
>TRBV24-1|TRBJ2-2|-
CATSGTPNTGELFF
TGTGCCACCAGTGGGACACCTAACACCGGGGAGCTGTTTTTT
>TRBV10-2|TRBJ1-3|-
CASSRADTGNTIYF
TGCGCCAGCAGCAGGGCAGACACTGGAAACACCATATATTTT
>TRBV19|TRBJ1-6|-
CASSEGGSYNSPLHF
TGTGCCAGTAGTGAGGGGGGTTCCTATAATTCACCCCTCCACTTT
>TRBV24-1|TRBJ1-6|-
CATSDYWTVPSSYNSPLHF
TGTGCCACCAGTGATTATTGGACAGTCCCCAGCTCCTATAATTCACCCCTCCACTTT
>TRBV23-1|TRBJ2-7|-
CASSQAGSDEQYF
TGCGCCAGCAGTCAGGCAGGGTCGGACGAGCAGTACTTC
>TRBV7-8|TRBJ2-1|TRBD2
CASRKLAGGRKTYSYNEQFF
TGTGCCAGCAGAAAACTAGCGGGGGGTCGCAAAACATACTCCTACAATGAGCAGTTCTTC
>TRBV5-1|TRBJ1-1|TRBD1
CASSPGGQILSNTEAFF
TGCGCCAGCAGCCCGGGGGGACAGATACTATCGAACACTGAAGCTTTCTTT
>TRBV18|TRBJ1-1|-
CASSPALIRGGMNTEAFF
TGTGCCAGCTCACCTGCGTTGATCAGGGGCGGAATGAACACTGAAGCTTTCTTT
>TRBV20-1|TRBJ2-5|-
CSASLSGAETQYF
TGCAGTGCTAGTTTGTCGGGAGCAGAGACCCAGTACTTC
>TRBV19|TRBJ1-6|TRBD1
CASSNRGNSPLHF
TGTGCCAGTAGTAACAGGGGGAATTCACCCCTCCACTTT
>TRBV7-9|TRBJ2-5|-
CASSLGLGETQYF
TGTGCCAGCAGCTTAGGACTGGGGGAGACCCAGTACTTC
>TRBV10-1|TRBJ2-1|-
CASSRDQNNEQFF
TGCGCCAGCAGTCGGGACCAAAACAATGAGCAGTTCTTC
>TRBV2|TRBJ1-1|-
CASRTVGEGTEAFF
TGTGCCAGCCGCACTGTTGGGGAAGGAACTGAAGCTTTCTTT
>TRBV5-1|TRBJ1-2|TRBD1
CASSEPGQGPSYGYTF
TGCGCCAGCAGTGAACCGGGACAGGGTCCTTCTTATGGCTACACCTTC
>TRBV11-2|TRBJ2-6|-
CASSPRDGFIVLTF
TGTGCCAGCAGCCCCCGGGACGGATTTATCGTCCTGACTTTC
>TRBV20-1|TRBJ2-1|TRBD1
CSAPDRAEQFF
TGCAGTGCTCCTGACAGGGCTGAGCAGTTCTTC
>TRBV7-8|TRBJ1-2|TRBD1
CASSERMGRGPGDGYTF
TGTGCCAGCAGCGAAAGGATGGGTAGGGGGCCTGGGGATGGCTACACCTTC
>TRBV10-3|TRBJ2-5|-
CAIHGQQGNMVNTQYF
TGTGCCATCCACGGTCAACAGGGCAATATGGTTAATACCCAGTACTTC
>TRBV5-4|TRBJ2-7|-
CASSSLSVEGYEQYF
TGTGCCAGCAGCTCCTTGTCTGTGGAAGGATACGAGCAGTACTTC
>TRBV20-1|TRBJ2-3|-
CSASIWTSTDTQYF
TGCAGTGCTAGTATCTGGACTAGCACAGATACGCAGTATTTT
>TRBV2|TRBJ2-7|TRBD2
CASSQSGLAGAEQYF
TGTGCCAGCAGTCAGTCTGGACTAGCGGGAGCCGAGCAGTACTTC